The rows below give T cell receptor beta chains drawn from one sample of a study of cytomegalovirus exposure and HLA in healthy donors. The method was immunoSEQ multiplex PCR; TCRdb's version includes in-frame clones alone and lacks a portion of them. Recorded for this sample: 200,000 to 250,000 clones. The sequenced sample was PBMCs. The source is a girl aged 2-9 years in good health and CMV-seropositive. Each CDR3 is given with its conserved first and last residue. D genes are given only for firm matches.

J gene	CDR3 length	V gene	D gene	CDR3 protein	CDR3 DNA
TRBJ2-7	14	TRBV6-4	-	CASNTKANPYEQYF	TGTGCCAGCAATACTAAGGCCAACCCCTACGAACAGTACTTC
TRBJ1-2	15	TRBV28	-	CASSSGLLGPYGYTF	TGTGCCAGCAGTTCTGGACTTCTCGGCCCCTATGGCTACACCTTC
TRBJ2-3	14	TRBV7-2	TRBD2	CATTSGLTTDTQYF	TGTGCCACCACTAGCGGGCTTACCACAGATACGCAGTATTTT
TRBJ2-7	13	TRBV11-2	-	CASSLARADEQYF	TGTGCCAGCAGCTTAGCCAGGGCGGACGAGCAGTACTTC
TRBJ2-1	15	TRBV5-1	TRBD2	CASRRTSGRPGEQFF	TGCGCCAGCAGACGAACTAGCGGGAGGCCGGGGGAGCAGTTCTTC
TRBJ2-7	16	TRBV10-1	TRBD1	CASSDDRAPFFYEQYF	TGCGCCAGCAGTGATGACAGGGCTCCCTTCTTTTACGAGCAGTACTTC
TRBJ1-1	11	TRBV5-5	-	CASSPDFRAFF	TGTGCCAGCAGCCCGGACTTTAGAGCTTTCTTT
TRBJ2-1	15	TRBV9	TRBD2	CASSEGGPEAGEQFF	TGTGCCAGCAGCGAGGGAGGGCCAGAGGCTGGTGAGCAGTTCTTC
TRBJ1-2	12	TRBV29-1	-	CSVVEGTYGYTF	TGCAGCGTTGTGGAGGGGACGTATGGCTACACCTTC
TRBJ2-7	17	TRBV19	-	CASSIRSVSPSTYEQYF	TGTGCCAGTAGTATTCGTTCGGTGAGCCCCTCTACCTACGAGCAGTACTTC
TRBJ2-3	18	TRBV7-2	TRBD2	CASSLIPGLAGVGDTQYF	TGTGCCAGCAGCTTGATCCCGGGACTAGCGGGAGTAGGAGATACGCAGTATTTT
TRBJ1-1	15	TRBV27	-	CASSPGRDLNTEAFF	TGTGCCAGCAGTCCTGGGCGGGACCTGAACACTGAAGCTTTCTTT
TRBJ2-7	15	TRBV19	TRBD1	CASTPGTGSVYEQYF	TGTGCCAGTACCCCCGGGACAGGGTCCGTATACGAGCAGTACTTC
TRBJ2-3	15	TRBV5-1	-	CASNPGTHPSDTQYF	TGCGCCAGTAACCCCGGGACTCACCCCTCAGATACGCAGTATTTT
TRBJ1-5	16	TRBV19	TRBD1	CAIGPPGQGIGQPQHF	TGTGCCATCGGCCCTCCGGGACAGGGGATCGGTCAGCCCCAGCATTTT
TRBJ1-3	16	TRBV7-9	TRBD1	CASSHFDRDSGNTIYF	TGTGCCAGCAGCCATTTCGACAGGGATTCTGGAAACACCATATATTTT
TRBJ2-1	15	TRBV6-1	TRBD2	CASIRGLAPYNEQFF	TGTGCCAGCATTCGCGGACTAGCCCCCTACAATGAGCAGTTCTTC
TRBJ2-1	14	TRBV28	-	CASSLGLAGNEQFF	TGTGCCAGCAGTTTAGGGCTAGCCGGAAATGAGCAGTTCTTC
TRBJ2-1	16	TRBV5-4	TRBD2	CASSLGLLAGANEQFF	TGTGCCAGCAGCTTGGGTCTGCTAGCGGGAGCCAATGAGCAGTTCTTC